This T cell receptor (beta chain) came from a study of blood T cells in healthy people across ages. Study results and caveats: The study could not conclusively compare naive and antigen-experienced cells, given its unsorted PBMCs. Observed TCR beta diversity per million T cells went down as age went up. This fall followed a roughly linear course with age. Researchers report that TCR beta diversity correlated strongly with naive T cell percentage.

Notes on this clonotype: Its specificity is not known.

CDR1 is MNHEY, CDR2 SVGEGT, per germline. Trimming removed 2 bases from V and 3 bases from J, with 11 bases in between. The CDR3 has 15 amino acids. It was with a sample-barcoded 5' primer and a J-beta primer mix that a second PCR of roughly 6 to 12 cycles was run. TCRdb re-called the 5' RACE reads through MiXCR, storing one row per CDR3 protein. The table shows over 1,200,000 distinct CDR3 sequences, with 59% occurring only once. Every donor contributed roughly 10 milliliters of peripheral blood by blood draw. This clonotype originated in a man in his late teens or twenties in good health. The sequenced sample was blood. The chain uses TRBV6-2 or TRBV6-3 and TRBJ2-1; tentative D call: TRBD1 (6 bases). The DNA for the CDR3 is TGTGCCAGCAGTTACGGTGGGGGCCTCTACAATGAGCAGTTCTTC. Residues: CASSYGGGLYNEQFF.